Below, one T cell receptor (beta chain) is given with its context. Its antigen is undetermined. This sample is part of a study of T cell repertoires in cytomegalovirus infection. Study-level findings and limits: Accumulated public TCR beta family frequency recognized individuals carrying CMV together with the relevant HLA.

TCRdb reanalysed the reads using MiXCR and keeps one entry per CDR3 protein. The sample has nearly 450,000 distinct CDR3 sequences; roughly a third are singletons. CDR3 length: 18 residues. Germline CDR1 is MNHEY and CDR2 is SMNVEV (reference sequence). J was trimmed by 8 bases and V by 3 bases; bases with no gene match: 16. The gene calls are TRBV27 and TRBJ1-6; 7 positions agree with TRBD1. The sequenced material came from PBMCs. The TCR comes from a human donor in good health (CMV status not recorded). Some clones in this sample may be carry-over from other donors' samples. The CDR3 nucleotides are TGTGCCAGCAGTTTGCGGGCGGCAAACCGGGACAGACATTCACCCCTCCACTTT. Encoded protein: CASSLRAANRDRHSPLHF.